Detailed here is one TCR beta chain. Per the study methods: Estimation of nucleated cell counts was performed using reference gene primer amplification. The assay was immunoSEQ multiplex PCR, and TCRdb's table has in-frame clones only and misses some. V, J and clone size are taken as reported in that table, and D and trimming were inferred from the DNA itself. This sample carries about 180,000 clones, roughly 88% of them seen once, and the ten largest clones take around 9.8%. The CDR3 spans 16 residues. The V gene end was trimmed by 4 bases and the J gene end by 2 bases; junction bases not matched to a gene: 8. Germline CDR1 reads SGHDT; CDR2 reads YYEEEE. These data originate in a study of blood T cell repertoires in COVID-19. Across the study: PBMCs, B-cell-depleted T cells, or T cells provided the cDNA or gDNA that made up the material.

Sequences were obtained from peripheral blood. The chain couples TRBV5-6 to TRBJ2-3; 9 bases map to TRBD2. This TCR came from a woman of 80 years or more with acute or convalescent COVID-19. The CDR3 spells CASSPTSGRSTDTQYF. For the CDR3, the DNA is TGTGCCAGCAGCCCGACTAGCGGCCGTTCCACAGATACGCAGTATTTT. Looking up the rest from reference TRBV5-6 and TRBJ2-3 gives the full variable domain: DAGVTQSPTHLIKTRGQQVTLRCSPKSGHDTVSWYQQALGQGPQFIFQYYEEEERQRGNFPDRFSGHQFPNYSSELNVNALLLGDSALYLCASSPTSGRSTDTQYFGPGTRLTVL.